There are a few counts of the clone carrying this T cell receptor (beta chain). From germline, CDR1 is KGHSH and CDR2 LQKENI. CDR3 length equals 14 residues. After removal of 1 base from V and 8 bases from J, the junction contained 7 bases not matched to a gene. This entry comes from a study of blood T cells in healthy people across ages. Combining a sample-barcoded 5' primer with a J-beta primer mix, a second PCR ran for roughly 6 to 12 cycles. TCRdb independently ran MiXCR on the 5' RACE reads; one entry per CDR3 protein. The sample contains around 900,000 distinct CDR3 sequences, more than 25% of which appear only once.

This clonotype was obtained from a woman older than 75 in good health. Source material: blood. The V and J genes are TRBV18 and TRBJ1-2, with 7 bases identical to TRBD1. The CDR3 DNA sequence: TGTGCCAGCTCACCACTAGACAGGGCCGAAGGCTACACCTTC. This codes for CASSPLDRAEGYTF. Full variable domain (missing parts from reference TRBV18 and TRBJ1-2): NAGVMQNPRHLVRRRGQEARLRCSPMKGHSHVYWYRQLPEEGLKFMVYLQKENIIDESGMPKERFSAEFPKEGPSILRIQQVVRGDSAAYFCASSPLDRAEGYTFGSGTRLTVV.